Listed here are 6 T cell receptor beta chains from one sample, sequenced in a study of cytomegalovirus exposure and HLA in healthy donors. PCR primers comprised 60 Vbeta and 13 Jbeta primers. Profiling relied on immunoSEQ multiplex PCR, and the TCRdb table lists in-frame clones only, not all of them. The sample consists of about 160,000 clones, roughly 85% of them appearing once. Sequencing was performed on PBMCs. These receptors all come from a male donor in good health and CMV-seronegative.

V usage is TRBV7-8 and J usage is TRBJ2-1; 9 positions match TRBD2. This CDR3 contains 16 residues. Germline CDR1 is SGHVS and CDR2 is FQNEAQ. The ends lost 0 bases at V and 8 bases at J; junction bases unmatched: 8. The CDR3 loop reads CASSLAGTSITYEQFF. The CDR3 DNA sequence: TGTGCCAGCAGCTTAGCCGGGACTAGCATTACCTATGAGCAGTTCTTC.

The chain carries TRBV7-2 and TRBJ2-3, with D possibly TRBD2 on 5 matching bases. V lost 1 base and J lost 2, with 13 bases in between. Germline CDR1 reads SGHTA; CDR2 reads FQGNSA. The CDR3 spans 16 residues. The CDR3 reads CASSLGATSFTDTQYF. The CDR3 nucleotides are TGTGCCAGCAGCTTAGGGGCTACTAGTTTCACAGATACGCAGTATTTT.

CDR3: CASRKKSPGTAKNIQYF. DNA of the CDR3: TGTGCCAGCCGAAAGAAGTCGCCCGGGACAGCTAAAAACATTCAGTACTTC. The J gene is TRBJ2-4, the V gene TRBV18, with 7 bases aligning to TRBD1. CDR1 and CDR2 from the germline V gene are KGHSH and LQKENI. The CDR3 contains 17 residues. V shed 8 bases, J shed 4 bases, and the junction held 17 bases outside the gene matches.

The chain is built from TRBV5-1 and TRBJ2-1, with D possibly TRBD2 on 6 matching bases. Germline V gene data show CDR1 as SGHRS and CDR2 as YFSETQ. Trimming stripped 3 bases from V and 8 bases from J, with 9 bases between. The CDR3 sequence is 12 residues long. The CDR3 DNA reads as TGCGCCAGCAGCTCGGAGGGCGATGAGCAGTTCTTC. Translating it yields CASSSEGDEQFF.

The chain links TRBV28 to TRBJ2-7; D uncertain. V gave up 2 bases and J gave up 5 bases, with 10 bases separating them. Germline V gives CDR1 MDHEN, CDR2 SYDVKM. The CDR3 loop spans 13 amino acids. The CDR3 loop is CASSLRYKDEQYF. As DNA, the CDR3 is TGTGCCAGCAGTTTACGATACAAAGACGAGCAGTACTTC.

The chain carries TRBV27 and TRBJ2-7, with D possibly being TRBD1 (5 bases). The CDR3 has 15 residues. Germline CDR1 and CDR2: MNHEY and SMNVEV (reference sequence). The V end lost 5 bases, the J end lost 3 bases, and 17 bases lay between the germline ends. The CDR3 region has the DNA TGTGCCAGCAGTCTCTCCATAGCAGGGAACTACGAGCAGTACTTC. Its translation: CASSLSIAGNYEQYF.